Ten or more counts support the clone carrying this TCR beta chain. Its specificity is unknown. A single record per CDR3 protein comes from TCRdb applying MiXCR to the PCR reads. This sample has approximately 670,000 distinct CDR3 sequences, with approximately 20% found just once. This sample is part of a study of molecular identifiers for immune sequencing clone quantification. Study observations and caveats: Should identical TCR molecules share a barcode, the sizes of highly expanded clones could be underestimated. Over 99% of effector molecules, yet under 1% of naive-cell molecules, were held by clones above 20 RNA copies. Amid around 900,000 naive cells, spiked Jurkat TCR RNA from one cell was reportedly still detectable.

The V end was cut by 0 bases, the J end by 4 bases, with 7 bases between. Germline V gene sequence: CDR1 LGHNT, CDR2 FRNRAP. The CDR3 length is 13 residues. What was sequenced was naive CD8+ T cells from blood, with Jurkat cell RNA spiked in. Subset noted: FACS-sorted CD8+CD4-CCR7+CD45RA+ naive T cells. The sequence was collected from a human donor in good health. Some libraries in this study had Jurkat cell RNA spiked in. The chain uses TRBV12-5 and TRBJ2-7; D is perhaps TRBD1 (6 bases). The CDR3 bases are TGTGCTAGTGGTTTGGTAGGGGGTTACGAGCAGTACTTC. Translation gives CASGLVGGYEQYF.